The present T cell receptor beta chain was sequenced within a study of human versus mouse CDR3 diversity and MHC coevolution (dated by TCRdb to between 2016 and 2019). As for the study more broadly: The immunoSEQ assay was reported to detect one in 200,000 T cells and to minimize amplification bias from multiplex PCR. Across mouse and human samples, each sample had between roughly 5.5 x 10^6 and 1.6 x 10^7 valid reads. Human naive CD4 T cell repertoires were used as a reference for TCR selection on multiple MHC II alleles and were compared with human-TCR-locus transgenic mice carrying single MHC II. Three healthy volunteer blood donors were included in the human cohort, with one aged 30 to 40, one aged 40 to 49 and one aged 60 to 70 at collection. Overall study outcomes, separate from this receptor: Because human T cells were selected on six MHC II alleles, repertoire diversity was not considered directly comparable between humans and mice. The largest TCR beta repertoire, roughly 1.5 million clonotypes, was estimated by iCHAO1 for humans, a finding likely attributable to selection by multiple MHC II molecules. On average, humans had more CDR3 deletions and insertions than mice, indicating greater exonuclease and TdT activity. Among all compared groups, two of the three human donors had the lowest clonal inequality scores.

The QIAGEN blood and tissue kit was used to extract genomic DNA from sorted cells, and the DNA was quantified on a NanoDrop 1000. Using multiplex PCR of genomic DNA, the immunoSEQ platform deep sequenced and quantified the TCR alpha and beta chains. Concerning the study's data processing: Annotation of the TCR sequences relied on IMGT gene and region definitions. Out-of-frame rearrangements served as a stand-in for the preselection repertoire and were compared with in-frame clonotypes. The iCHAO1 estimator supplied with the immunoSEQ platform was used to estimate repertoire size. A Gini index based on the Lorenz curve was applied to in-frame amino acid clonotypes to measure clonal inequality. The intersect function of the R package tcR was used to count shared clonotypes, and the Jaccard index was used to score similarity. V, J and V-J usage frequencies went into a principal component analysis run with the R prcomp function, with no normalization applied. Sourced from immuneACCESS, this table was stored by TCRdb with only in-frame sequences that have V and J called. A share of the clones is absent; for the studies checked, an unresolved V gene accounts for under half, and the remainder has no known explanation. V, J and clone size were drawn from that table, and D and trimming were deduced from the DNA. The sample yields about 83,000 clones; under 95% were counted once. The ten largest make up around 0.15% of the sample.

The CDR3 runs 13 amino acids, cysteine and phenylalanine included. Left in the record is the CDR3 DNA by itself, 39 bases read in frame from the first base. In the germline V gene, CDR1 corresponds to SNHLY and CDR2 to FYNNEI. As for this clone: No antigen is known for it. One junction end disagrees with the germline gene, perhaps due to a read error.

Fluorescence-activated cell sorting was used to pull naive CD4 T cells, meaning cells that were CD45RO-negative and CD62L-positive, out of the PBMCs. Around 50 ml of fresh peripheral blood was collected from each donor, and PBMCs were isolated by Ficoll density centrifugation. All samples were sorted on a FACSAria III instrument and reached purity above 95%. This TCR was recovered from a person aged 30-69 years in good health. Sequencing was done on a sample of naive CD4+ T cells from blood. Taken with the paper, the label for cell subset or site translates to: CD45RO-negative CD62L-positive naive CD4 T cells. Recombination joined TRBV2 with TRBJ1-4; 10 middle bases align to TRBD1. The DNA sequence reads TGTGCCAGCAGTCAAACCGGGACAGGGGAGGTTACCTTT. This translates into CASSQTGTGEVTF.